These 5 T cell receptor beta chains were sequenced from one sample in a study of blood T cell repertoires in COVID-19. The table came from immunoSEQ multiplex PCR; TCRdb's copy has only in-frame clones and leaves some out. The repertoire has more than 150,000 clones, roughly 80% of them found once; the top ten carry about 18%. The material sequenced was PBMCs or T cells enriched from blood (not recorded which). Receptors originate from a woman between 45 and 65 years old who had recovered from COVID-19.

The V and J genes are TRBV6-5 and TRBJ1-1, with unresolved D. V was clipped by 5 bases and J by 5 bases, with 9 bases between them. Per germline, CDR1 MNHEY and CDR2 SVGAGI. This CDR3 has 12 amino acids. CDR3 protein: CASSRSATEAFF. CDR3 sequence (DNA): TGTGCCAGCAGTCGGAGCGCGACTGAAGCTTTCTTT.

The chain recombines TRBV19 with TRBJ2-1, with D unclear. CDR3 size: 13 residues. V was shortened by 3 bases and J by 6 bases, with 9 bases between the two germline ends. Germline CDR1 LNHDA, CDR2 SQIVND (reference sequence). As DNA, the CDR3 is TGTGCCAGTAGTATTACGGGTCGCAATGAGCAGTTCTTC. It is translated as CASSITGRNEQFF.

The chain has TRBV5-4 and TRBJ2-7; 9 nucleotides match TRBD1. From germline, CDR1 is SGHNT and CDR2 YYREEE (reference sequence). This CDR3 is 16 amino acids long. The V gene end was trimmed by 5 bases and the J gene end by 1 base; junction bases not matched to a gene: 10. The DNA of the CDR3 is TGTGCCAGCAGTCCCTTAGGCGGGACAGGGTCCTACGAGCAGTACTTC. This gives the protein CASSPLGGTGSYEQYF.

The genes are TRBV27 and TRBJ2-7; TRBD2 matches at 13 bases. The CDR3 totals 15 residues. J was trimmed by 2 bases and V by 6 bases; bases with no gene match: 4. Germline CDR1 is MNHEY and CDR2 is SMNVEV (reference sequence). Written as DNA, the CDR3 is TGTGCCAGCAGCCCCGGGACTAGCGGGACCTACGAGCAGTACTTC. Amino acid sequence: CASSPGTSGTYEQYF.

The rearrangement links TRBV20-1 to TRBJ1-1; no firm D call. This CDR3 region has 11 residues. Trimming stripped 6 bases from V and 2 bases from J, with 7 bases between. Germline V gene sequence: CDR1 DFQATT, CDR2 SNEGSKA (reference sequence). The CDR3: CSALGNTEAFF. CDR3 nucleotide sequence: TGCAGTGCCTTGGGCAACACTGAAGCTTTCTTT.